Listed below are T cell receptor beta chains from one sample, sequenced in a study of CD8+ T cells in alopecia areata. Libraries were prepared by immunoSEQ multiplex PCR; TCRdb keeps only in-frame clonotypes and omits some of them. The sample lists 130,000 or so clones; 60% to 65% were seen once. Sequenced material: CD4+ T cells sorted from blood, taken at week 4, from a patient treated with tofacitinib. The receptors here all came from a human donor with alopecia areata. CDR3s include the opening cysteine and the closing phenylalanine or tryptophan. D genes are given only for firm matches. Clone size, where shown, is once, few, many, or a class for clones that have expanded.

V gene: TRBV29-1
D gene: TRBD1
clone size: NA
J gene: TRBJ2-3
CDR3 protein: CSVGTGNTDTQYF
CDR3 DNA: TGCAGCGTTGGGACAGGAAACACAGATACGCAGTATTTT

V gene: TRBV4-1
D gene: NA
clone size: NA
J gene: TRBJ2-2
CDR3 protein: CASSQGAGVNTGELFF
CDR3 DNA: TGCGCCAGCAGCCAAGGGGCAGGGGTGAACACCGGGGAGCTGTTTTTT

V gene: TRBV4-1
D gene: NA
clone size: NA
J gene: TRBJ1-1
CDR3 protein: CASSQDASVNTEAFF
CDR3 DNA: TGCGCCAGCAGCCAAGATGCTTCGGTGAACACTGAAGCTTTCTTT

V gene: TRBV18
D gene: NA
clone size: NA
J gene: TRBJ2-3
CDR3 protein: CASSRQQTTDTQYF
CDR3 DNA: TGTGCCAGCTCCCGTCAACAAACCACAGATACGCAGTATTTT

V gene: TRBV5-6
D gene: NA
clone size: NA
J gene: TRBJ1-2
CDR3 protein: CASSLTDNYGYTF
CDR3 DNA: TGTGCCAGCAGCCTAACAGATAACTATGGCTACACCTTC

V gene: TRBV2
D gene: NA
clone size: NA
J gene: TRBJ1-6
CDR3 protein: CASSAASPLHF
CDR3 DNA: TGTGCCAGCAGTGCTGCTTCACCCCTCCACTTT

V gene: TRBV19
D gene: NA
clone size: NA
J gene: TRBJ1-1
CDR3 protein: CASSIWGLGTEAFF
CDR3 DNA: TGTGCCAGTAGTATATGGGGGCTAGGCACTGAAGCTTTCTTT

V gene: TRBV7-2
D gene: TRBD1
clone size: few
J gene: TRBJ2-7
CDR3 protein: CASSSPGQGMKQYF
CDR3 DNA: TGTGCCAGCAGCTCCCCGGGACAGGGAATGAAGCAGTACTTC

V gene: TRBV7-2
D gene: NA
clone size: NA
J gene: TRBJ1-2
CDR3 protein: CASSLGANYGYTF
CDR3 DNA: TGTGCCAGCAGCTTAGGAGCTAACTATGGCTACACCTTC

V gene: TRBV30
D gene: NA
clone size: NA
J gene: TRBJ2-3
CDR3 protein: CAWLYGSNTDTQYF
CDR3 DNA: TGTGCCTGGCTTTACGGGTCTAACACAGATACGCAGTATTTT

V gene: TRBV29-1
D gene: TRBD1
clone size: few
J gene: TRBJ1-5
CDR3 protein: CSVGDRDQPQHF
CDR3 DNA: TGCAGCGTTGGGGACAGGGATCAGCCCCAGCATTTT

V gene: TRBV14
D gene: NA
clone size: NA
J gene: TRBJ2-4
CDR3 protein: CASSLLQGGAKNIQYF
CDR3 DNA: TGTGCCAGCAGCCTACTTCAAGGTGGAGCCAAAAACATTCAGTACTTC

V gene: TRBV6-5
D gene: TRBD1
clone size: NA
J gene: TRBJ1-2
CDR3 protein: CASSYGTGSYGYTF
CDR3 DNA: TGTGCCAGCAGTTACGGGACAGGATCCTATGGCTACACCTTC